These T cell receptor beta chains were read from a single sample in a study of CD8+ T cells in alopecia areata. The method was immunoSEQ multiplex PCR; TCRdb's version includes in-frame clones alone and lacks a portion of them. The table includes 100,000 to 150,000 clones, around 49% detected once. The sample consisted of CD8+ T cells sorted from blood, taken at week 0. The source of these receptors is a human donor with alopecia areata. Both conserved end residues are part of each CDR3. The D gene is left open where the match is weak. A row's size may be missing; if present it is once, few, many or a size class.

TRBV30	few	NA	TRBJ1-1	TGTGCCTGGGGGGGGTCGAACACTGAAGCTTTCTTT	CAWGGSNTEAFF
TRBV27	NA	NA	TRBJ1-1	TGTGCCAGCAGTCCACTCGGGGGGGTCGCTGAAGCTTTCTTT	CASSPLGGVAEAFF
TRBV30	NA	NA	TRBJ1-1	TGTGCCTACCTACCTGAAGCTTTCTTT	CAYLPEAFF
TRBV11-2	NA	NA	TRBJ2-7	TGTGCCAGCAGCTCTAATACTTTGCAGGGCTACGAGCAGTACTTC	CASSSNTLQGYEQYF
TRBV27	NA	TRBD2	TRBJ2-1	TGTGCCAGCGGGGATCCGAGGCTAGCGGGGGGGCCGAGGGCCTACAATGAGCAGTTCTTC	CASGDPRLAGGPRAYNEQFF
TRBV30	NA	NA	TRBJ1-1	TGTGCCTGGAGTGAGGGTAACACTGAAGCTTTCTTT	CAWSEGNTEAFF
TRBV29-1	few	NA	TRBJ2-7	TGCAGCGTGGGTCCGGTCTCCTCTGAGGAGCAGTACTTC	CSVGPVSSEEQYF
TRBV7-9	NA	NA	TRBJ2-5	TGTGCCAGCAGCTTAGGGGGTCAAGAGACCCAGTACTTC	CASSLGGQETQYF
TRBV29-1	NA	NA	TRBJ1-4	TGCAGCGTTGAGAAGCCAACTAATGAAAAACTGTTTTTT	CSVEKPTNEKLFF
TRBV5-4	NA	NA	TRBJ1-2	TGTGCCAGCAGCTCCCCGGCGGACAACTATGGCTACACCTTC	CASSSPADNYGYTF
TRBV30	NA	TRBD2	TRBJ2-5	TGTGCCTGGAGTCTGGGGGGGTGGCAAGAGACCCAGTACTTC	CAWSLGGWQETQYF
TRBV6-5	NA	NA	TRBJ1-2	TGTGCCAGCAGTCCAGGGGCCCCCTCTGGAGGCTACACCTTC	CASSPGAPSGGYTF
TRBV10-3	few	TRBD1	TRBJ1-2	TGTGCCATCAGGGTGACAGGGCCCAAGGGTATATACGGCTACACCTTC	CAIRVTGPKGIYGYTF
TRBV15	NA	NA	TRBJ2-1	TGTGCCACCAGCAGAACAACCTACAATGAGCAGTTCTTC	CATSRTTYNEQFF
TRBV5-1	NA	TRBD1	TRBJ2-3	TGCGCCAGCAGCTTGGATTTGAGAGGGGGCGAAACAGATACGCAGTATTTT	CASSLDLRGGETDTQYF
TRBV13	NA	NA	TRBJ2-7	TGTGCCAGCAGCCCGGGGGCGGGGGACTCCTACGAGCAGTACTTC	CASSPGAGDSYEQYF
TRBV7-9	NA	NA	TRBJ2-7	TGTGCCAGCAGCATAACCTACGAGCAGTACTTC	CASSITYEQYF
TRBV4-1	NA	NA	TRBJ1-2	TGCGCCAGCAGCCAAGTCGTGCGACCGGATGGCTACACCTTC	CASSQVVRPDGYTF
TRBV27	few	NA	TRBJ2-7	TGTGCCAGCAGTTTAAGGGCCGGCGAGCAGTACTTC	CASSLRAGEQYF
TRBV27	NA	NA	TRBJ1-1	TGTGCCAGCAGTTCCAGGGGTGTTACTGAAGCTTTCTTT	CASSSRGVTEAFF
TRBV5-1	NA	NA	TRBJ1-1	TGCGCCAGCAGCTTGGAACAGCTGAACACTGAAGCTTTCTTT	CASSLEQLNTEAFF
TRBV5-6	few	NA	TRBJ1-5	TGTGCCAGCAGCTTGGTAGGGTACAATCAGCCCCAGCATTTT	CASSLVGYNQPQHF
TRBV18	few	TRBD1	TRBJ1-1	TGTGCCAGCTCACCAGCGGACAGGGTTGGCACTGAAGCTTTCTTT	CASSPADRVGTEAFF
TRBV5-1	many	NA	TRBJ2-1	TGCGCCAGCAGCCTTGAGGGTCCACCCTATGAGCAGTTCTTC	CASSLEGPPYEQFF
TRBV2	NA	NA	TRBJ2-7	TGTGCCAGCAGTGAATCTGGCTTCTCCTACGAGCAGTACTTC	CASSESGFSYEQYF
TRBV7-2	few	NA	TRBJ2-2	TGTGCCAGCATCCCGGGACTCTACTCGAACACCGGGGAGCTGTTTTTT	CASIPGLYSNTGELFF
TRBV11-2	NA	NA	TRBJ2-7	TGTGCCAGCACCCAGACGGCTTCTTCCTACGAGCAGTACTTC	CASTQTASSYEQYF
TRBV6-6	NA	NA	TRBJ2-1	TGTGCCAGCAGTTCCCTCTTTAGCGTTGGTGAGCAGTTCTTC	CASSSLFSVGEQFF
TRBV4-2	few	TRBD1	TRBJ1-2	TGTGCCAGCAGCCACGGACAGGTGGACTATGGCTACACCTTC	CASSHGQVDYGYTF
TRBV29-1	NA	TRBD1	TRBJ2-5	TGCAGCGTTGAGGACAGGGGGGGACAAGAGACCCAGTACTTC	CSVEDRGGQETQYF